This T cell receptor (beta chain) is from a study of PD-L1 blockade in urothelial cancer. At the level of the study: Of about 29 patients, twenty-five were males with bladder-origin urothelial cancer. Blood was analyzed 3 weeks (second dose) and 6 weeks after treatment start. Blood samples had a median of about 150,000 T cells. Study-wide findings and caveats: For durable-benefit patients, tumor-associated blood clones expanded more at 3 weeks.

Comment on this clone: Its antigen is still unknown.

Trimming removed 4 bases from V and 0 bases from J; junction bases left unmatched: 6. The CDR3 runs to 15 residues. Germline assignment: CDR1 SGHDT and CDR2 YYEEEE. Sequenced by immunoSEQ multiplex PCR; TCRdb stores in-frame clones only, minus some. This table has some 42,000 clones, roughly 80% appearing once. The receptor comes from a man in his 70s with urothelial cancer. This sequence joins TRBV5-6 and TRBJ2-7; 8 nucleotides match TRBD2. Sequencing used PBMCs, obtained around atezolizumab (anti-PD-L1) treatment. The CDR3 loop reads CASSPGGVSSYEQYF. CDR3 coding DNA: TGTGCCAGCAGCCCGGGGGGGGTGAGCTCCTACGAGCAGTACTTC.